These 8 T cell receptor beta chains originate from one sample sequenced in a study of identical twins. Each CDR3 protein is one row after TCRdb ran MiXCR on the 5' RACE reads. The table records around 100,000 distinct CDR3 sequences, 5.9% of them present only once. The sequenced sample consisted of memory T cells sorted from blood. The receptors stem from a woman between 45 and 65 years old in good health.

This clonotype occurred a few times. The rearrangement links TRBV5-1 to TRBJ2-5, with 9 bases that match TRBD2. CDR1 and CDR2 (germline): SGHRS, YFSETQ. This CDR3 has 13 amino acids. The J segment lost 4 bases and the V segment lost 2 bases, leaving 0 bases of the junction unmatched. The CDR3 region is CASSFSGRETQYF. The CDR3 DNA reads TGCGCCAGCAGCTTTAGCGGGAGAGAGACCCAGTACTTC.

Ten or more counts support this clonotype. DNA for the CDR3: TGTGCCAGCAGCCACCCGGGACAGGGGGCTGGCTACACCTTC. Translated: CASSHPGQGAGYTF. The chain combines TRBV14 with TRBJ1-2; 12 positions agree with TRBD1. Germline values: CDR1 SGHDN, CDR2 FVKESK. The CDR3 is made up of 14 amino acids. J lost 7 bases, V lost 3 bases, and 3 bases had no gene match.

This clonotype has a handful of counts. The gene calls are TRBV29-1 and TRBJ1-5, with 9 bases identical to TRBD1. This CDR3 has 14 amino acids. Germline V CDR1 and CDR2: SQVTM, ANQGSEA. The ends lost 4 bases at V and 5 bases at J; junction bases unmatched: 6. CDR3 nucleotide sequence: TGCAGCGTTGTGACAGGGGGTCCCGATCAGCCCCAGCATTTT. Translating it yields CSVVTGGPDQPQHF.

Concerning this clonotype itself: The junction differs from germline at one of its ends, possibly a read error. The J gene is TRBJ2-1, the V gene TRBV11-2, with 10 bases fitting TRBD2. Germline V gene lookup returns CDR1 SGHAT and CDR2 FQNNGV. The CDR3 is 17 amino acids. DNA of the CDR3: TGTGCCGGCAGCATAAGTAGCGGGAGGAGCTCCTACAATGAGCAGTTCTTC. Translated, it gives CAGSISSGRSSYNEQFF.

The chain combines TRBV6-5 with TRBJ2-2; 12 positions match TRBD2. The CDR3 contains 16 residues. With V trimmed by 2 bases and J by 4 bases, 2 bases remained unmatched. CDR1 is MNHEY and CDR2 is SVGAGI in the germline V gene. The CDR3 DNA is TGTGCCAGCAGTTACCAGACTAGCGGGAGCACCGGGGAGCTGTTTTTT. This codes for CASSYQTSGSTGELFF.

The chain combines TRBV4-1 with TRBJ1-2; 11 bases match TRBD1. Germline CDR1 and CDR2: MGHRA and YSYEKL. The CDR3 is made up of 16 amino acids. V lost 1 base to trimming and J lost 4 bases; unmatched junction nucleotides: 5. CDR3 nucleotide sequence: TGCGCCAGCAGCCAAGGAGGGACAGGGGGGTCCTATGGCTACACCTTC. As protein: CASSQGGTGGSYGYTF.

Notes on this clonotype: Its ends do not fully match the called genes, so a read error is possible. The chain is built from TRBV5-1 and TRBJ1-2; 8 bases map to TRBD1. Germline lookup yields CDR1 SGHRS and CDR2 YFSETQ. The CDR3 runs to 14 residues. CDR3 loop: CASSLQDRVDGFTF. CDR3 nucleotides: TGCGCCAGCAGCCTGCAGGACAGGGTGGATGGCTTCACCTTC.

This clonotype was picked up many times. The chain links TRBV29-1 to TRBJ1-2, with no clear D. Per the germline V gene, CDR1 is SQVTM and CDR2 is ANQGSEA. The CDR3 sequence is 13 residues long. The germline V and J ends were trimmed by 7 bases and 0 bases, with 12 bases remaining between them. CDR3 sequence (DNA): TGCAGCGCTATACAACCTTCTAACTATGGCTACACCTTC. The encoded protein is CSAIQPSNYGYTF.